The 18 T cell receptor beta chains given below trace back to one sample, sequenced in a study of blood T cell repertoires in COVID-19. TCRdb's table, derived via immunoSEQ multiplex PCR, lists solely in-frame clones and lacks some. This sample has about 300,000 clones, with 85% to 90% found just once. The sequencing input was PBMCs or T cells enriched from blood (not recorded which). The receptors here all came from a woman aged 45-60 years who had been exposed to COVID-19.

The rearrangement uses TRBV19 and TRBJ1-3; 8 nucleotides align to TRBD1. Germline CDR1 LNHDA, CDR2 SQIVND (reference sequence). This CDR3 is built from 17 residues. J gave up 0 bases and V 6 bases, and 10 bases lay outside the gene matches. DNA for the CDR3: TGTGCCAGTAGCCTGGGACAGGCTCTCCTCTCTGGAAACACCATATATTTT. The encoded protein is CASSLGQALLSGNTIYF.

This clone turned up a few times. The chain employs TRBV7-2 and TRBJ1-5; possibly TRBD1 for D (5 bases). Trimming took off 5 bases at V and 2 bases at J, with 10 bases between the two ends. The CDR3 is 14 amino acids. Germline V gives CDR1 SGHTA, CDR2 FQGNSA. The CDR3 region is CASSRRGGNQPQHF. Here the CDR3 DNA reads TGTGCCAGCAGCCGTCGGGGGGGCAATCAGCCCCAGCATTTT.

The gene calls are TRBV14 and TRBJ1-6, with a weak D call TRBD1 (5 bases). Germline V gives CDR1 SGHDN, CDR2 FVKESK. CDR3 size: 12 residues. Trimming removed 7 bases from V and 8 bases from J, with 9 bases in between. The CDR3 loop reads CASKSQDSPLHF. In DNA, the CDR3 is TGTGCCAGCAAGTCACAGGATTCACCCCTCCACTTT.

V is TRBV13 and J is TRBJ2-3, with 8 bases matching TRBD1. The V gene's germline CDR1 is PRHDT and CDR2 FYEKMQ (reference sequence). J lost 5 bases, V lost 0 bases, and 4 bases had no gene match. CDR3 length: 15 amino acids. CDR3 in amino acids: CASSLGDRVIDTQYF. In DNA, the CDR3 is TGTGCCAGCAGCTTAGGGGACAGGGTAATAGATACGCAGTATTTT.

CDR3 in DNA: TGTGCCAGCAGCTTGGAAAGGGGAAGAAATCAGCCCCAGCATTTT. Amino acids: CASSLERGRNQPQHF. The J gene is TRBJ1-5, the V gene TRBV7-2, with D possibly matching TRBD1 (5 bases). Trimming cost V 3 bases and J 4 bases, with 13 bases left between them. The CDR3 spans 15 residues. In germline, CDR1 is SGHTA, CDR2 FQGNSA.

The chain couples TRBV3-1 (or the pseudogene TRBV3-2) to TRBJ2-7; a possible D gene is TRBD2 (5 bases). Trimming stripped 1 base from V and 3 bases from J, with 7 bases between. CDR1 is LGHDT, CDR2 YNNKEL, per germline (reference sequence). The CDR3 sequence is 13 residues long. This CDR3 is CASSQAGIYEQYF. The CDR3 nucleotides are TGTGCCAGCAGCCAAGCCGGGATCTACGAGCAGTACTTC.

The chain employs TRBV5-4 and TRBJ2-7; TRBD1 matches at 9 bases. CDR3 length: 16 residues. The V segment lost 4 bases and the J segment 1 base; nucleotides outside the gene matches: 9. Germline V lookup: CDR1 SGHNT, CDR2 YYREEE (reference sequence). The CDR3 DNA follows: TGTGCCAGCAGCGCGTCCGGGACAGGGAATTCCTACGAGCAGTACTTC. It encodes CASSASGTGNSYEQYF.

CDR3 loop: CASRSGGGSSYNEQFF. The CDR3 DNA reads as TGTGCCAGCAGGTCCGGCGGGGGATCCTCCTACAATGAGCAGTTCTTC. The genes are TRBV5-5 and TRBJ2-1; 7 nucleotides agree with TRBD2. Germline V lookup: CDR1 SGHKS, CDR2 YYEKEE (reference sequence). V dropped 5 bases and J dropped 0; count of bases not matched to a gene: 8. CDR3 length: 16 amino acids.

The CDR3 loop reads CASIRAAGLGETQYF. CDR3 nucleotides: TGTGCCAGCATCCGGGCCGCGGGTTTAGGTGAGACCCAGTACTTC. The chain joins TRBV6-5 to TRBJ2-5; D possibly corresponds to TRBD2 (5 bases). Germline V gene lookup returns CDR1 MNHEY and CDR2 SVGAGI. V was cut by 7 bases and J by 5 bases, with 20 bases left in between. The CDR3 has 15 amino acids.

The chain couples TRBV11-1 to TRBJ1-1, with D unresolved. Looked up from germline, CDR1 is SGHAT and CDR2 is FQDESV (reference sequence). V lost 6 bases and J 1 base, leaving 6 bases between the germline ends. This CDR3 spans 12 amino acids. The CDR3 sequence is CASRAENTEAFF. In nucleotides, the CDR3 is TGTGCCAGCAGAGCGGAGAACACTGAAGCTTTCTTT.

V and J are TRBV3-1 (or the pseudogene TRBV3-2) and TRBJ2-1; 9 bases match TRBD2. The CDR3 totals 15 residues. CDR1 is LGHDT, CDR2 YNNKEL, per germline (reference sequence). Trimming cost V 3 bases and J 10 bases; bases outside gene matches: 10. The CDR3 DNA reads as TGTGCCAGCAGCCACCAACCGGGACTAGCTGAAGAGCAGTTCTTC. The encoded protein is CASSHQPGLAEEQFF.

This clone was observed once. The V call is TRBV6-5, the J call TRBJ1-3; 9 nucleotides match TRBD1. The CDR3 is 14 amino acids. Germline lookup yields CDR1 MNHEY and CDR2 SVGAGI. V dropped 2 bases and J dropped 4; count of bases not matched to a gene: 0. This chain's CDR3 is CASSYGQGGNTIYF. In DNA form, the CDR3 reads TGTGCCAGCAGTTACGGACAGGGGGGAAACACCATATATTTT.

V is TRBV4-1 and J is TRBJ2-2; tentatively, D is TRBD1 (6 bases). CDR3 length: 17 amino acids. Germline-derived CDR1 and CDR2 are MGHRA and YSYEKL. Between the trimmed V and J ends, which lost 3 bases and 5 bases, there was a span of 19 bases. The CDR3 protein is CASSQGPGTPPTGELFF. CDR3 DNA sequence: TGCGCCAGCAGCCAGGGACCTGGGACACCCCCGACCGGGGAGCTGTTTTTT.

The J gene is TRBJ2-3, the V gene TRBV14; 7 bases are shared with TRBD2. Germline trimming cut 0 bases from V and 2 bases from J; bases unmatched to any gene: 8. The germline V gene has CDR1 SGHDN and CDR2 FVKESK. The CDR3 has 17 amino acids. CDR3 sequence (DNA): TGTGCCAGCAGCCAAGATAGTTTGAGCGGGGTCACAGATACGCAGTATTTT. It yields the protein CASSQDSLSGVTDTQYF.

The chain is built from TRBV9 and TRBJ2-1; the match to TRBD2 covers 11 bases. The V gene's germline CDR1 is SGDLS and CDR2 YYNGEE. V dropped 3 bases and J dropped 4; count of bases not matched to a gene: 6. The CDR3 covers 16 residues. The CDR3 bases are TGTGCCAGCAGCGAGACCGGGACTAGCGGTTACAATGAGCAGTTCTTC. Translating it yields CASSETGTSGYNEQFF.

The chain couples TRBV6-5 to TRBJ1-2, with no clear D. Deletions cut 2 bases from V and 4 bases from J, with 11 bases between. Germline assignment: CDR1 MNHEY and CDR2 SVGAGI. The CDR3 totals 14 residues. The CDR3 loop reads CASSYLTEGYGYTF. The CDR3 DNA sequence: TGTGCCAGCAGTTACCTCACAGAAGGCTATGGCTACACCTTC.

V gene TRBV5-6 combines with J gene TRBJ1-1, with no clear D. V lost 1 base, J lost 2 bases, and 18 bases lay in between. The CDR3 length is 17 residues. CDR1 is SGHDT and CDR2 is YYEEEE in the germline V gene. CDR3 sequence (DNA): TGTGCCAGCAGCTTGTCGAGAGGGAGGAGTTCAAACACTGAAGCTTTCTTT. Its translation is CASSLSRGRSSNTEAFF. Full variable domain (remainder filled in from reference TRBV5-6 and TRBJ1-1): DAGVTQSPTHLIKTRGQQVTLRCSPKSGHDTVSWYQQALGQGPQFIFQYYEEEERQRGNFPDRFSGHQFPNYSSELNVNALLLGDSALYLCASSLSRGRSSNTEAFFGQGTRLTVV.

Only a few counts were recorded for this clone. This chain joins TRBV7-9 and TRBJ2-7, with a weak D call TRBD1 (6 bases). Germline V gives CDR1 SEHNR, CDR2 FQNEAQ (reference sequence). The CDR3 covers 15 residues. Between the trimmed V and J ends, which lost 5 bases and 5 bases, there was a span of 19 bases. The CDR3 loop is CASSDTGSLVNEQYF. The CDR3 DNA reads TGTGCCAGCAGCGACACAGGGTCGTTGGTCAACGAGCAGTACTTC.